The 5 T cell receptor beta chains reported below all come from one sample, sequenced in a study of Tregs in tolerant kidney transplant recipients (dated by TCRdb to the late 2010s). What the time point label conveys for this sample: blood sample drawn before combined kidney and bone marrow transplant. Preparation of the library involved the immunoSEQ multiplex PCR assay. Imported from immuneACCESS, the table was reduced by TCRdb to in-frame sequences with V and J called. These copies leave out some clones; in studies compared against another copy, an unresolved V gene accounts for under half, and the cause of the remainder is not known. For this sample there are tens of thousands of clones; around 90% appear just once. Of the sample, approximately 0.36% falls within the top ten clones. The source was CD4+ T cells from blood, collected before the transplant. These receptors all come from a human donor who received a combined kidney and bone marrow transplant.

The rearrangement uses TRBV19 and TRBJ2-3, with D uncertain. The ends were cut back, 4 bases at V and 8 bases at J, with 13 bases in the middle. Germline V gene sequence: CDR1 LNHDA, CDR2 SQIVND (reference sequence). The CDR3 is made up of 13 amino acids. The CDR3: CASSTDWSSTQYF. CDR3 coding DNA: TGTGCCAGTAGTACCGACTGGAGTAGTACGCAGTATTTT.

This rearrangement joins TRBV18 to TRBJ1-3, with 8 nucleotides matching TRBD1. With V trimmed by 2 bases and J by 4 bases, 4 bases remained unmatched. The CDR3 covers 15 residues. Germline V CDR1 and CDR2: KGHSH, LQKENI. CDR3 sequence (DNA): TGTGCCAGCTCACCAACCAGGGGGCTAGGAAACACCATATATTTT. It is translated as CASSPTRGLGNTIYF.

This chain connects TRBV5-1 to TRBJ1-2, with 7 bases aligning to TRBD1. The germline gives CDR1 SGHRS, CDR2 YFSETQ. The CDR3 contains 15 residues. Losses at the gene ends were 4 bases for V and 4 bases for J; bases not matched to a gene: 10. CDR3 protein: CASSLLQGSSYGYTF. DNA for the CDR3: TGCGCCAGCAGCCTATTACAGGGGTCCTCCTATGGCTACACCTTC. Full variable domain (rest looked up from reference TRBV5-1 and TRBJ1-2): KAGVTQTPRYLIKTRGQQVTLSCSPISGHRSVSWYQQTPGQGLQFLFEYFSETQRNKGNFPGRFSGRQFSNSRSEMNVSTLELGDSALYLCASSLLQGSSYGYTFGSGTRLTVV.

This clone occurred a few times. J is TRBJ1-2 and V is TRBV29-1; no firm D call. The V and J ends lost 0 bases and 8 bases respectively, with 16 bases between them. Germline V gene sequence: CDR1 SQVTM, CDR2 ANQGSEA. This CDR3 has 14 residues. Here the CDR3 DNA reads TGCAGCGTTGAAGATTTGGCCAGGCCCCAAGGCTACACCTTC. It is translated as CSVEDLARPQGYTF.

The chain has TRBV7-3 and TRBJ2-1, with 10 positions matching TRBD2. This CDR3 contains 15 residues. Germline V CDR1 and CDR2: SGHTA, FQGTGA. V was pared by 5 bases and J by 4 bases, with 5 bases of the junction left unmatched. Written as DNA, the CDR3 is TGTGCCAGCAGCCGGACTAGCGGCTTATACAATGAGCAGTTCTTC. Translated: CASSRTSGLYNEQFF.